Below, 14 T cell receptor beta chains from the same sample are listed, as sequenced in a study of beta chain features in type 1 diabetes. The study reverse transcribed the entire isolated RNA, so it sequenced expressed TCRB transcripts. The repertoire was sequenced with immunoSEQ multiplex PCR; TCRdb's copy has only in-frame clones and lacks some. The data contain just over 600,000 clones, roughly 16% of them singletons. Specimen: naive CD4+ T cells from blood. Source of these receptors: a man aged 18 to 35 in good health.

In its sample, this clone was seen a few times. The rearrangement uses TRBV2 and TRBJ1-4; TRBD1 matches at 7 bases. V was clipped by 6 bases and J by 6 bases; unmatched bases: 4. CDR3 length: 13 amino acids. The V gene's germline CDR1 is SNHLY and CDR2 FYNNEI. CDR3 amino acids: CASRDRRDEKLFF. In nucleotides, the CDR3 is TGTGCCAGCAGGGACAGGAGAGATGAAAAACTGTTTTTT.

The chain joins TRBV7-9 to TRBJ1-2; D is ambiguous. CDR1 is SEHNR and CDR2 is FQNEAQ in the germline V gene (reference sequence). The CDR3 consists of 14 residues. Trimming removed 2 bases at V and 4 bases at J, with 11 bases between. CDR3 region: CASSLSGSGYGYTF. DNA for the CDR3: TGTGCCAGCAGCTTAAGTGGGAGCGGCTATGGCTACACCTTC.

This clone was recorded at least ten times. The chain recombines TRBV2 with TRBJ2-6, with D uncertain. V lost 9 bases and J 2 bases, leaving 5 bases between the germline ends. Germline V gene lookup returns CDR1 SNHLY and CDR2 FYNNEI. The CDR3 has 12 residues. The CDR3 sequence: CASDPGANVLTF. The DNA for the CDR3 is TGTGCCAGTGACCCTGGGGCCAACGTCCTGACTTTC.

This clone was counted a few times. The chain combines TRBV7-3 with TRBJ1-4; D ambiguous. The CDR3 totals 13 residues. Trimming removed 0 bases from V and 4 bases from J, with 3 bases in between. In germline, CDR1 is SGHTA, CDR2 FQGTGA. CDR3 amino acids: CASSLTSNEKLFF. The CDR3, as DNA: TGTGCCAGCAGCTTAACCAGTAATGAAAAACTGTTTTTT.

This chain's CDR3 is CASSPRSDEQFF. The DNA of the CDR3 is TGTGCCAGTAGTCCCCGGAGCGATGAGCAGTTCTTC. The V and J genes are TRBV19 and TRBJ2-1; D unclear. The V end was cut by 5 bases, the J end by 8 bases, with 10 bases between. The CDR3 consists of 12 residues. In germline, CDR1 is LNHDA, CDR2 SQIVND (reference sequence).

In this sample, this clone turned up a few times. V and J are TRBV4-2 and TRBJ2-4; TRBD1 aligns across 7 bases. There are 15 residues in the CDR3. V gave up 2 bases and J gave up 0 bases; unmatched junction bases: 1. CDR1 and CDR2 (germline): LGHNA, YNFKEQ. This chain's CDR3 is CASSQRQGAKNIQYF. The CDR3 bases are TGTGCCAGCAGCCAAAGACAGGGAGCCAAAAACATTCAGTACTTC.

The gene calls are TRBV18 and TRBJ2-1; 9 bases match TRBD1. The trim removed 3 bases at V and 6 bases at J, leaving 15 bases unmatched. Germline lookup yields CDR1 KGHSH and CDR2 LQKENI. CDR3 length equals 18 residues. The CDR3 nucleotides are TGTGCCAGCTCACCCCCCCAAACCGGGACAGGGTACCCCAATGAGCAGTTCTTC. This translates into CASSPPQTGTGYPNEQFF.

This rearrangement joins TRBV28 to TRBJ1-1, with no clear D. The CDR3 totals 17 residues. V dropped 7 bases and J dropped 4 bases, with 25 bases sitting between them. The germline V gene encodes CDR1 MDHEN and CDR2 SYDVKM. The CDR3 spells CASNPADNQIGVTEAFF. In DNA, the CDR3 is TGTGCCAGCAATCCTGCTGACAACCAAATTGGGGTCACTGAAGCTTTCTTT.

The chain uses TRBV7-9 and TRBJ1-5; TRBD1 is a possible D gene (5 bases). V was trimmed by 5 bases and J by 6 bases, leaving 17 bases between them. The CDR3 spans 15 residues. Germline CDR1 reads SEHNR; CDR2 reads FQNEAQ (reference sequence). The CDR3 DNA follows: TGTGCCAGCAGCCCGGGGGGAGGAGGGCTTCAGCCCCAGCATTTT. Protein product: CASSPGGGGLQPQHF.

This clone was recorded a few times. J is TRBJ2-6 and V is TRBV25-1; D might be TRBD1 or TRBD2, each matching 5 bases. This CDR3 has 16 residues. The germline V and J ends were trimmed by 1 base and 2 bases, with 9 bases remaining between them. The V gene's germline CDR1 is MGHDK and CDR2 SYGVNS. CDR3 residues: CASSEWDGTGANVLTF. CDR3 DNA: TGTGCCAGCAGTGAATGGGACGGAACTGGGGCCAACGTCCTGACTTTC.

The J gene is TRBJ2-2, the V gene TRBV10-3, with D tentatively TRBD2 (5 bases). The CDR3 extends over 15 amino acids. Trimming cost V 6 bases and J 2 bases, with 13 bases left between them. Germline V gives CDR1 ENHRY, CDR2 SYGVKD. This chain's CDR3 is CAIRESGANTGELFF. The CDR3, as DNA: TGTGCCATCAGGGAAAGCGGTGCTAACACCGGGGAGCTGTTTTTT.

Only a few counts were recorded for this clone. The gene calls are TRBV6-5 and TRBJ1-4; D not certain. Germline loops: CDR1 MNHEY, CDR2 SVGAGI. This CDR3 is built from 15 residues. Between the trimmed V and J ends, which lost 0 bases and 5 bases, there was a span of 10 bases. The CDR3 protein is CASSYSPGGNEKLFF. The CDR3 DNA is TGTGCCAGCAGTTACTCTCCCGGCGGGAATGAAAAACTGTTTTTT.

This sequence joins TRBV5-1 and TRBJ2-1; 8 bases map to TRBD2. V dropped 0 bases and J dropped 6; count of bases not matched to a gene: 5. The CDR3 is 15 residues long. Germline V gene data show CDR1 as SGHRS and CDR2 as YFSETQ. The CDR3 DNA is TGCGCCAGCAGCTTGGGAGCGGGGGCAATCAATGAGCAGTTCTTC. It encodes CASSLGAGAINEQFF.

This clone was picked up a small number of times. The chain combines TRBV4-1 with TRBJ2-3; D is ambiguous. The CDR3 consists of 16 residues. CDR1 MGHRA and CDR2 YSYEKL come from the germline V gene. V dropped 4 bases and J dropped 2 bases, with 16 bases sitting between them. The CDR3 here is CASSRPGGPTTDTQYF. The DNA of the CDR3 is TGCGCCAGCAGCCGACCGGGCGGTCCAACCACAGATACGCAGTATTTT.